These T cell receptor beta chains were read from a single sample in a study of cytomegalovirus exposure and HLA in healthy donors. Repertoires were generated with immunoSEQ multiplex PCR, while TCRdb's copy carries only in-frame clones and drops some. Among 150,000 or so clones listed, approximately 83% were seen once. Sequencing was done on a sample of PBMCs. The receptors here all came from a man between 18 and 35 years old in good health and CMV-seropositive. Each CDR3 is given with its conserved first and last residue. The order of the fields is D gene, clone size, V gene, J gene, CDR3 protein, CDR3 DNA. D genes are given only for firm matches. The size entry is marked missing in some rows and otherwise reads once, few, many or a size class.

>.|.|TRBV7-3|TRBJ2-1
CASSSPSDNYNEQFF
TGTGCCAGCAGCTCGCCTAGTGATAACTACAATGAGCAGTTCTTC
>TRBD1|.|TRBV4-2|TRBJ1-3
CASSQESRGRGVVGSGNTIYF
TGTGCCAGCAGCCAAGAGTCCAGGGGGCGCGGGGTGGTGGGATCTGGAAACACCATATATTTT
>TRBD1|.|TRBV28|TRBJ1-5
CATSDRGGQPQHF
TGTGCCACCTCGGACAGGGGAGGGCAGCCCCAGCATTTT
>.|.|TRBV27|TRBJ1-5
CASRRNVGGQPQHF
TGTGCCAGCAGGAGGAATGTAGGGGGACAGCCCCAGCATTTT
>.|.|TRBV25-1|TRBJ2-7
CASSESRRYEQYF
TGTGCCAGCAGTGAGTCGAGGCGGTACGAGCAGTACTTC
>.|.|TRBV7-9|TRBJ2-3
CASSLSPLTDTQYF
TGTGCCAGCAGCTTATCCCCGCTAACGGATACGCAGTATTTT
>TRBD1|.|TRBV5-1|TRBJ2-3
CASSSTGTRGTDTQYF
TGCGCCAGCAGCTCGACAGGGACCCGAGGCACAGATACGCAGTATTTT
>TRBD1|.|TRBV7-6|TRBJ1-4
CASSPWTGELGEKLFF
TGTGCCAGCAGCCCTTGGACAGGAGAGCTAGGTGAAAAACTGTTTTTT
>TRBD2|.|TRBV11-1|TRBJ2-7
CASSIASGGLYEQYF
TGTGCCAGCAGCATCGCTAGCGGGGGGCTCTACGAGCAGTACTTC
>.|.|TRBV2|TRBJ2-7
CASSEGPLYEQYF
TGTGCCAGCAGTGAGGGGCCCCTCTACGAGCAGTACTTC
>.|few|TRBV9|TRBJ1-1
CASSPPRRGQGTFYTEAFF
TGTGCCAGCAGCCCCCCTCGGCGGGGCCAGGGTACTTTTTACACTGAAGCTTTCTTT
>.|.|TRBV2|TRBJ1-3
CASSDRGQSGNTIYF
TGTGCCAGCAGTGATCGGGGTCAGTCTGGAAACACCATATATTTT
>TRBD1|.|TRBV5-1|TRBJ1-6
CASSPGTGGVDSPLHF
TGCGCCAGCAGCCCGGGGACAGGTGGGGTGGATTCACCCCTCCACTTT
>.|.|TRBV29-1|TRBJ2-4
CSVVSGIGTKNIQYF
TGCAGCGTTGTCTCCGGGATAGGGACCAAAAACATTCAGTACTTC
>TRBD1|.|TRBV23-1|TRBJ1-6
CASSQIAAGTDDF
TGCGCCAGCAGTCAAATCGCCGCCGGGACAGATGACTTT
>.|.|TRBV25-1|TRBJ2-1
CASSEFYSSYNEQFF
TGTGCCAGCAGTGAATTTTACAGCTCCTACAATGAGCAGTTCTTC
>TRBD1|.|TRBV5-6|TRBJ1-2
CASSPGADRDFHGYTF
TGTGCCAGCAGCCCGGGCGCCGACAGGGACTTCCATGGCTACACCTTC
>.|.|TRBV20-1|TRBJ2-7
CSGQESYEQYF
TGCAGTGGACAGGAAAGCTACGAGCAGTACTTC
>.|.|TRBV14|TRBJ1-2
CASSQVLGAGTLYGYTF
TGTGCCAGCAGCCAAGTCCTGGGGGCAGGGACCCTATATGGCTACACCTTC
>.|.|TRBV27|TRBJ2-7
CASSPRTGFSYEQYF
TGTGCCAGCAGTCCCAGGACGGGATTCTCCTACGAGCAGTACTTC
>.|.|TRBV4-3|TRBJ2-3
CASSQDSRGRAGTDTQYF
TGCGCCAGCAGCCAAGATTCGCGGGGGCGCGCGGGGACAGATACGCAGTATTTT
>TRBD1|.|TRBV11-2|TRBJ1-2
CASSLTTGNYGYTF
TGTGCCAGCAGCTTAACGACAGGGAACTATGGCTACACCTTC
>.|.|TRBV2|TRBJ1-2
CASSDGLQGNLYGYTF
TGTGCCAGCAGTGACGGTTTACAGGGAAACCTCTATGGCTACACCTTC
>TRBD1|.|TRBV11-2|TRBJ1-5
CASSAYPGQGSNQPQHF
TGTGCCAGCAGCGCCTATCCGGGACAGGGAAGCAATCAGCCCCAGCATTTT
>.|.|TRBV2|TRBJ2-5
CASSEASGEETQYF
TGTGCCAGCAGTGAAGCGTCGGGGGAAGAGACCCAGTACTTC
>.|.|TRBV27|TRBJ1-1
CASSLSSGMNTEAFF
TGTGCCAGCAGTTTAAGCTCAGGGATGAACACTGAAGCTTTCTTT
>TRBD2|.|TRBV28|TRBJ2-7
CASSTEKPGLARRYEQYF
TGTGCCAGCAGCACAGAAAAACCGGGACTAGCGCGTCGCTACGAGCAGTACTTC
>TRBD1|.|TRBV18|TRBJ1-5
CASSPKPPSRGLGNQPQHF
TGTGCCAGCTCACCGAAGCCGCCCTCCAGGGGGTTAGGCAATCAGCCCCAGCATTTT
>.|.|TRBV11-2|TRBJ1-1
CASSFLPTGGGTEAFF
TGTGCCAGCAGCTTCCTGCCGACGGGGGGTGGAACTGAAGCTTTCTTT
>TRBD2|.|TRBV5-1|TRBJ2-5
CASSFGLAGQETQYF
TGCGCCAGCAGCTTTGGACTAGCGGGGCAAGAGACCCAGTACTTC
>TRBD2|.|TRBV11-2|TRBJ2-3
CASSSWTSGGQDTQYF
TGTGCCAGCAGCTCTTGGACTAGCGGGGGCCAAGATACGCAGTATTTT
>TRBD1|.|TRBV7-6|TRBJ2-7
CASSLRDRGYEQYF
TGTGCCAGCAGCCTCCGGGACAGGGGCTACGAGCAGTACTTC
>.|.|TRBV7-9|TRBJ1-3
CASSPRDGSGNTIYF
TGTGCCAGCAGCCCGCGGGACGGCTCTGGAAACACCATATATTTT
>TRBD2|.|TRBV18|TRBJ2-3
CASQTGREGGTDTQYF
TGTGCCAGCCAAACCGGGAGGGAAGGAGGCACAGATACGCAGTATTTT
>.|.|TRBV5-1|TRBJ1-5
CASSLAPDDQPQHF
TGCGCCAGCAGCTTGGCGCCAGATGATCAGCCCCAGCATTTT
>TRBD1|.|TRBV11-3|TRBJ2-7
CASSLRQGDYEQYF
TGTGCCAGCAGCTTAAGGCAGGGGGACTACGAGCAGTACTTC
>.|.|TRBV11-2|TRBJ1-2
CASSFMADSYGYTF
TGTGCCAGCAGCTTTATGGCGGATTCCTATGGCTACACCTTC
>.|.|TRBV19|TRBJ2-5
CASSRLREAETQYF
TGTGCCAGTAGCCGCCTCAGGGAGGCAGAGACCCAGTACTTC
>.|.|TRBV5-8|TRBJ2-7
CASSLARGGLNEQYF
TGTGCCAGCAGCTTGGCCAGGGGCGGTTTAAACGAGCAGTACTTC
>.|.|TRBV5-6|TRBJ1-2
CASSSRTGSGGYTF
TGTGCCAGCAGCTCGAGGACCGGGAGCGGTGGCTACACCTTC
>TRBD2|.|TRBV27|TRBJ2-3
CASSLTSGSSTDTQYF
TGTGCCAGCAGTCTGACTAGCGGGTCTAGCACAGATACGCAGTATTTT
>.|.|TRBV6-1|TRBJ2-7
CASSGRGRLSYEQYF
TGTGCCAGCAGTGGGCGGGGCAGACTCTCCTACGAGCAGTACTTC
>.|.|TRBV7-8|TRBJ1-1
CASSPLRTALMGAFF
TGTGCCAGCAGCCCGCTTAGGACAGCCTTAATGGGAGCTTTCTTT
>.|.|TRBV5-4|TRBJ2-7
CASSADRSSYEQYF
TGTGCCAGCAGCGCAGACAGGAGCTCCTACGAGCAGTACTTC
>.|.|TRBV15|TRBJ2-7
CATSRDRGFWDF
TGTGCCACCAGCAGAGATCGGGGGTTCTGGGACTTC
>.|.|TRBV29-1|TRBJ1-2
CSVEESERDYGYTF
TGCAGCGTTGAGGAGAGCGAGCGGGACTATGGCTACACCTTC
>.|.|TRBV18|TRBJ1-1
CASSGSRGTEAFF
TGTGCCAGCTCAGGAAGCAGGGGAACCGAAGCTTTCTTT
>.|.|TRBV11-2|TRBJ2-4
CASSLGSLLNIQYF
TGTGCCAGCAGCTTAGGTTCCCTTCTGAACATTCAGTACTTC
>TRBD1|.|TRBV5-1|TRBJ2-1
CASSSEGTGYNEQFF
TGCGCCAGCAGCTCGGAGGGGACAGGGTACAATGAGCAGTTCTTC
>TRBD2|.|TRBV9|TRBJ2-3
CASSLGLAATDTQYF
TGTGCCAGCAGCTTGGGACTAGCGGCCACAGATACGCAGTATTTT
>.|.|TRBV7-3|TRBJ2-2
CASSVTRDNTGELFF
TGTGCCAGCAGCGTGACTAGAGATAACACCGGGGAGCTGTTTTTT
>.|.|TRBV7-2|TRBJ2-5
CASSLTDLAGEETQYF
TGTGCCAGCAGCTTAACCGATCTAGCCGGTGAGGAGACCCAGTACTTC
>TRBD1|once|TRBV7-9|TRBJ1-2
CASSPGTGTRYGYTF
TGTGCCAGCAGCCCCGGGACAGGGACTCGATATGGCTACACCTTC
>TRBD1|.|TRBV18|TRBJ1-4
CASSPGQGTNEKLFF
TGTGCCAGCTCACCAGGACAGGGTACTAATGAAAAACTGTTTTTT
>.|.|TRBV6-1|TRBJ1-5
CASSVTVYSNQPQHF
TGTGCCAGCAGTGTAACAGTTTATAGCAATCAGCCCCAGCATTTT
>.|.|TRBV2|TRBJ2-6
CASSRVEGANVLTF
TGTGCCAGCAGTCGTGTCGAGGGGGCCAACGTCCTGACTTTC
>.|.|TRBV19|TRBJ1-2
CASSLSRDGYTF
TGTGCCAGTAGCTTGTCGAGAGATGGCTACACCTTC